The count of the clone carrying this T cell receptor beta chain is one. Its antigen is still unknown. V shed 8 bases and J shed 2 bases, with 15 bases lying between them. The CDR3 is 13 residues long. Germline V CDR1 and CDR2: SQVTM, ANQGSEA. The authors amplified TCR beta CDR3 regions, and they did so from RNA transcripts for repertoire sequencing. First-round RT-PCR relied on HTBI primers, and a second-round multiplex PCR came next. Each CDR3 protein is one row after TCRdb ran MiXCR on the multiplex PCR reads. The table lists approximately 1.2 million distinct CDR3 sequences, about 40% of them singletons, with over 8.5% in the top ten. These data come from a study of Graves' ophthalmopathy and Graves' hyperthyroidism. Study-wide results and limits: Detection in blood was also observed for most expanded thyroid clonotypes above 0.001 frequency.

Sequencing was carried out using peripheral blood or thyroid tissue (not recorded which). This sequence was found in an adult man with Graves' hyperthyroidism. The rearrangement uses TRBV29-1 and TRBJ1-2, with D tentatively TRBD1 (6 bases). The CDR3 sequence is CSLSGAKNYGYTF. CDR3 nucleotides: TGCAGCTTGTCAGGGGCAAAAAACTATGGCTACACCTTC.